These 2 T cell receptor beta chains were sequenced from one sample in a study of tumor and adjacent non-tumor tissue in lung cancer. Three rounds of nested PCR, following a modified ARM-PCR protocol, produced the TCRbeta library. TCRdb ran MiXCR on the multiplex PCR reads and lists one entry per CDR3 protein. The sample yields fewer than 85,000 distinct CDR3 sequences, around 80% seen once. This sample's RNA came from whole unsorted tissue. Sequenced sample: lung tumor tissue. These receptor sequences come from a woman aged 45-60 years with non-small cell lung cancer.

Remarks on this clonotype: The junction and the germline gene differ at one end; a read error may be behind it. The CDR3 reads CASSVGTSETQQF. CDR3 coding DNA: TGTGCCAGCAGTGTAGGGACTTCAGAGACCCAGCAGTTC. V and J are TRBV5-6 and TRBJ2-5, with D possibly being TRBD2 (6 bases). Germline CDR1 and CDR2: SGHDT and YYEEEE. CDR3 length equals 13 residues.

Worth noting for this clonotype: A junction boundary mismatches the germline segment, possibly from a read error. The gene calls are TRBV29-1 and TRBJ2-1; D gene unclear. The CDR3 contains 13 residues. Germline V gene sequence: CDR1 SQVTM, CDR2 ANQGSEA. The CDR3 is CSVVLAFYNEQFF. The DNA of the CDR3 is TGCAGCGTTGTTTTAGCATTCTACAATGAGCAGTTTTTC.